This T cell receptor beta chain was profiled in a study of T cell responses to AZD1222 COVID-19 vaccine. Whole-study findings and limits: Donors were mostly white British, more females; clonal diversity possibly underestimated.

Sequenced by immunoSEQ multiplex PCR; TCRdb stores in-frame clones only, minus some. Of tens of thousands of clones in the sample, 90% are singletons; the top ten hold 4% to 5%. The CDR3 contains 13 residues. Looked up from germline, CDR1 is SNHLY and CDR2 is FYNNEI. Germline trimming cut 1 base from V and 7 bases from J; bases unmatched to any gene: 4. Details on this clone: As yet, its antigen is unknown.

The material sequenced was peripheral blood, taken on day 0 of AZD1222 vaccination. This chain links TRBV2 with TRBJ2-7; TRBD1 matches 7 bases. The receptor was isolated from an adult in good health. Here the CDR3 DNA reads TGTGCCAGCAGTGAAGGGGGACAGCGGGAGCAGTACTTC. Its translation is CASSEGGQREQYF.